This paragraph covers one T cell receptor beta chain sequence. The antigen it binds to is not known. The record has no base qualities; no much larger clone is one base away. This sample is part of a study of T cell responses to AZD1222 COVID-19 vaccine (dated by TCRdb to the early 2020s). Context from the whole study: Because spike-specific TCR depth and breadth did not differ between the two schedules, AZD1222 recipients who got a second dose at roughly 4 weeks were pooled with those who got a second dose at roughly 12 weeks. Trial participants were enrolled by age into 18-55, 56-69 and 70-plus year subgroups, with about 150, 28 and 57 TCR-sequenced participants respectively. TCR sequencing was performed for over 230 trial participants, of whom around 200 were given two doses of AZD1222 and approximately 25 were given two doses of MenACWY control vaccine. What the study reported, not specific to this receptor: Spike-specific TCR breadth and depth rose significantly after two AZD1222 doses compared with day 0 and with MenACWY recipients. Participants were mostly white British, with more females than males. The authors suggested clonal diversity may have been underestimated. Vaccine-associated CD4 TCRs spanned the whole spike protein, with dominant responses in regions 160-218 and 743-854. Epitopes outside the regions mutated in the B.1.351 and B.1.1.7 variants were reportedly recognized by nearly half of the unique spike-specific TCRs. Conclusions about previously exposed vaccinees were limited because only six AZD1222 recipients were SARS-CoV-2 seropositive at baseline. Because no day 14 peak-response samples were available, the repertoires could be characterized only after the peak T cell response. The 56-69-year group was small, and its depth increase did not reach significance, likely because of low power.

The CDR3 regions of human TCRbeta chains were analyzed by immunosequencing. On the authors' methods: Repertoire TCRs were checked for matches against a reference library of SARS-CoV-2-specific TCRs that had been generated using the MIRA antigen-specificity platform. Breadth was defined as the fraction of unique TCRs that were SARS-CoV-2-associated. Depth was defined as the fraction of total T cells that were SARS-CoV-2-associated. Using the MIRA data, every spike-specific TCR was mapped to the spike region that the TCR reacted to and assigned to either a CD4 or a CD8 class. Log10-transformed breadth and depth values were compared by one-way ANOVA with Sidak's multiple comparisons tests. As stored in TCRdb, this immuneACCESS dataset retains in-frame rearrangements with V and J assigned. A fraction of the clones does not appear; measured against another copy, unresolved V genes explain less than half of the discrepancy, and the remainder lacks a known reason. The D gene and trimming were derived from the DNA, and the V and J assignments and clone size from that table. This sample holds roughly 170,000 clones; 91% were observed only once. The top ten constitute 1.5% to 2% of the sample.

The meaning of the sample's time point label: baseline before first vaccination. Samples from vaccinated people were obtained from the UK trials COV001 and COV002, which included a single-blind randomized controlled phase 2/3 trial of AZD1222 (ChAdOx1 nCoV-19) in healthy adults. For TCRbeta chain sequencing, PBMC samples from trial participants were taken at day 0 and at day 28 after the second dose. Including cysteine and phenylalanine, the CDR3 has 17 amino acids. Just the 51-base CDR3 DNA is kept, in frame starting at base 1. From a lookup of the germline V gene, CDR1 and CDR2 are MDHEN and SYDVKM. V is pared back by 5 bases and J by 5 bases, with 24 bases lying between the germline termini.

This receptor was taken from an adult in good health. The receptor chain draws on TRBV28 and TRBJ1-1, with a weak D call of TRBD1 (6 bases match). The source was peripheral blood, collected on day 0 of AZD1222 vaccination. Here is the DNA: TGTGCCAGCAGTGCCGAGAGGTTCGGGGGGGCGAGAACTGAAGCTTTCTTT. Translated, it reads CASSAERFGGARTEAFF.